This is a list of T cell receptor beta chains from one sample in a study of early T cells in non-severe SARS-CoV-2 infection. TCRdb analysed the 5' RACE reads with MiXCR anew, one entry per CDR3 protein. Found here are approximately 70,000 distinct CDR3 sequences, 9% to 15% of them singletons; the top ten hold roughly a sixth. The source material was whole blood, sampled at baseline. These receptors were collected from an adult who was a healthcare worker with PCR-confirmed SARS-CoV-2 infection or an uninfected control (not recorded which). The donor label of this sample is uncertain. The CDR3 runs from the conserved cysteine through the conserved F or W. Fields, in order: V gene, CDR3 protein.

TRBV12-3/TRBV12-4,CASSLIRDRGNYGYTF
TRBV6-6,CASSYPDRGIIGELFF
TRBV19,CASMIGGVTDTQYF
TRBV4-1,CASSQDRARQSYNEQFF
TRBV6-6,CASSLGGDEQFF
TRBV6-6,CASSPGQPSYEQYF
TRBV7-3,CASSFRAQQSYEQYF
TRBV6-2/TRBV6-3,CASSYPGGNNQPQHF
TRBV15,CATSTRVGADTQYF
TRBV4-2,CASSPGGSNEQFF
TRBV20-1,CSAAGRAGTSQGLVGEQFF
TRBV4-3,CASSQDLAGRYEQYF
TRBV15,CATSRVWSTGYGYTF
TRBV2,CASTLRPDYYGYTF